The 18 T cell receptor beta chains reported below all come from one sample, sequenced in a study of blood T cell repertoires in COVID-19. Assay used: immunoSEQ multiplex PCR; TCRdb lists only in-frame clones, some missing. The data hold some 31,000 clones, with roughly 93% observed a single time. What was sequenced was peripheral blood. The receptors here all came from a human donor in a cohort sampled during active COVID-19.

CDR3 DNA: TGTGCCAGCAGTTTTGGCCGCAATCAGCCCCAGCATTTT. It codes for CASSFGRNQPQHF. The V and J genes are TRBV27 and TRBJ1-5, with D unclear. V lost 3 bases, J lost 2 bases, and 5 bases lay in between. The CDR3 totals 13 residues. Germline V CDR1 and CDR2: MNHEY, SMNVEV (reference sequence).

The CDR3 region is CASSFESLGALSYGYTF. As DNA, the CDR3 is TGTGCCAGCAGCTTCGAAAGCTTAGGGGCCCTCTCCTATGGCTACACCTTC. This sequence joins TRBV11-2 and TRBJ1-2, with a tentative D call TRBD1 (5 bases). V lost 3 bases and J lost 4, with 21 bases in between. Germline CDR1 is SGHAT and CDR2 is FQNNGV. The CDR3 extends over 17 amino acids.

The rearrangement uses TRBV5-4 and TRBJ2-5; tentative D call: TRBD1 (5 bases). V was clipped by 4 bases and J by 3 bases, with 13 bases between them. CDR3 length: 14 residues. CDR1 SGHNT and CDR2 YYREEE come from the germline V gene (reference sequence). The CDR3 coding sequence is TGTGCCAGCAGCCTAGGAACAGGTGAAGAGACCCAGTACTTC. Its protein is CASSLGTGEETQYF.

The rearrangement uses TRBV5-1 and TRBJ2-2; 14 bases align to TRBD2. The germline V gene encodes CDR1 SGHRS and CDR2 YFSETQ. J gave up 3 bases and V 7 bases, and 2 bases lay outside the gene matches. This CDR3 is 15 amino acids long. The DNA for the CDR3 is TGCGCCAGCGGGGGACTAGCGGGGGACACCGGGGAGCTGTTTTTT. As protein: CASGGLAGDTGELFF.

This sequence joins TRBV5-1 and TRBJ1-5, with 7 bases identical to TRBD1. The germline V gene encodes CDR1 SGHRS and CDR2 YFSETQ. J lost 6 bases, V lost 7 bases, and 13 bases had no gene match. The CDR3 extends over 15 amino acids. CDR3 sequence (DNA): TGCGCCAGCCGTCTCGGACAGGCTGGGAGTCAGCCCCAGCATTTT. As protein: CASRLGQAGSQPQHF. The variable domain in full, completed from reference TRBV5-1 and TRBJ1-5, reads KAGVTQTPRYLIKTRGQQVTLSCSPISGHRSVSWYQQTPGQGLQFLFEYFSETQRNKGNFPGRFSGRQFSNSRSEMNVSTLELGDSALYLCASRLGQAGSQPQHFGDGTRLSIL.

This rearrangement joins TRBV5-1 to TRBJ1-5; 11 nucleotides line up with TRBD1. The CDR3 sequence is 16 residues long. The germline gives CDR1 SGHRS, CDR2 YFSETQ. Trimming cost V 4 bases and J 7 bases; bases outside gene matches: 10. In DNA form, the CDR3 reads TGCGCCAGCAGCCCCGGGACAGGGGGACAATGGCAGCCCCAGCATTTT. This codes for CASSPGTGGQWQPQHF.

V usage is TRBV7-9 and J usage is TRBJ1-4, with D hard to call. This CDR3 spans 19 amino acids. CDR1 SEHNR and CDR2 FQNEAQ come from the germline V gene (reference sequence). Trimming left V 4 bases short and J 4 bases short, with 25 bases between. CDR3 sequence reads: CASSSTNLRPGNLNEKLFF. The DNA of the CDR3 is TGTGCCAGCAGCTCAACCAACCTTCGACCAGGAAACCTTAATGAAAAACTGTTTTTT.

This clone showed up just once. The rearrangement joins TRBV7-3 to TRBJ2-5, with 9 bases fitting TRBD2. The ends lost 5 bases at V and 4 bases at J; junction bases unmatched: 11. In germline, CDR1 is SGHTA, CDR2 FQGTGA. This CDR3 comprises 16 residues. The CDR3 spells CASSPKGREGAETQYF. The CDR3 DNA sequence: TGTGCCAGCAGCCCGAAAGGGCGGGAGGGTGCAGAGACCCAGTACTTC.

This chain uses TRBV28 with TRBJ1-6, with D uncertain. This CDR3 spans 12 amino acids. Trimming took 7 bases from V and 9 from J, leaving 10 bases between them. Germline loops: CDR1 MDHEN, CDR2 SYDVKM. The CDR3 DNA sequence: TGTGCCAGCAAAAAACTTGGTTCACCCCTCCACTTT. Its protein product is CASKKLGSPLHF. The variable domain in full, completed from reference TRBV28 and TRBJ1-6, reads DVKVTQSSRYLVKRTGEKVFLECVQDMDHENMFWYRQDPGLGLRLIYFSYDVKMKEKGDIPEGYSVSREKKERFSLILESASTNQTSMYLCASKKLGSPLHFGNGTRLTVT.

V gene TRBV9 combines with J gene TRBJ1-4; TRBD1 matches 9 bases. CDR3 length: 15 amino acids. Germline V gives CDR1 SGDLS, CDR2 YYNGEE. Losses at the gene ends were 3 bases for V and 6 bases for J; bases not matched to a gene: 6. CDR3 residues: CASSAGGQGYEKLFF. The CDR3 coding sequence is TGTGCCAGCAGCGCCGGGGGACAGGGTTATGAAAAACTGTTTTTT. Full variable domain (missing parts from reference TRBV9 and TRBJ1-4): DSGVTQTPKHLITATGQRVTLRCSPRSGDLSVYWYQQSLDQGLQFLIQYYNGEERAKGNILERFSAQQFPDLHSELNLSSLELGDSALYFCASSAGGQGYEKLFFGSGTQLSVL.

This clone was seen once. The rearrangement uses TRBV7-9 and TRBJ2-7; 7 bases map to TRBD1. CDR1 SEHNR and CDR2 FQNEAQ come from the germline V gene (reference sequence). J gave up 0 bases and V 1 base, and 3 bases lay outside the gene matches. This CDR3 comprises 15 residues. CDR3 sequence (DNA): TGTGCCAGCAGCTTAGGAGGGGACAGCTCCTACGAGCAGTACTTC. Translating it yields CASSLGGDSSYEQYF. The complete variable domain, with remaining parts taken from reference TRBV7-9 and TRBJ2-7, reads DTGVSQNPRHKITKRGQNVTFRCDPISEHNRLYWYRQTLGQGPEFLTYFQNEAQLEKSRLLSDRFSAERPKGSFSTLEIQRTEQGDSAMYLCASSLGGDSSYEQYFGPGTRLTVT.

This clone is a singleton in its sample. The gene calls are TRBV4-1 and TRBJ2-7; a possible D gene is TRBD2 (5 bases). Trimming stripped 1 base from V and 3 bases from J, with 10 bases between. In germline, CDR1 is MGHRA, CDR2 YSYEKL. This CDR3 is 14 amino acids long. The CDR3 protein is CASSQVHRDYEQYF. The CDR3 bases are TGCGCCAGCAGCCAAGTACACCGGGACTACGAGCAGTACTTC.

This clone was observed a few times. This CDR3 reads CASSQSGTGKYEQYF. CDR3 DNA sequence: TGCGCCAGCAGTCAATCTGGGACAGGAAAGTACGAGCAGTACTTC. The chain is built from TRBV23-1 and TRBJ2-7; TRBD1 matches 8 bases. TRBV23-1 is sorted into the ORF group, with uncertain function. The CDR3 runs 15 residues. Trimming at V came to 0 bases and at J to 4 bases, leaving 5 bases not matched to a gene.

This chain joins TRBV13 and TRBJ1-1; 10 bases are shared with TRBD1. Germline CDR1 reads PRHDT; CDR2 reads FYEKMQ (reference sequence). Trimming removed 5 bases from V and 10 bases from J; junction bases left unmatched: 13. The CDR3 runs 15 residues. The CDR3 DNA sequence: TGTGCCAGCAGCCCAGGGACAGGTGGGGACAGGGGAGCTTTCTTT. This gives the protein CASSPGTGGDRGAFF.

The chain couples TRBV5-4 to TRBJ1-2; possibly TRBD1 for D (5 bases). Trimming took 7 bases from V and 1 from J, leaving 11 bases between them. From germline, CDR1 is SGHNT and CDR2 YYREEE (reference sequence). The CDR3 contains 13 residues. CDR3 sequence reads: CASRSGGNYGYTF. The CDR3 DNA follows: TGTGCCAGCCGATCCGGGGGTAACTATGGCTACACCTTC. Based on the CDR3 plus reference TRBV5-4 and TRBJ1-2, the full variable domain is ETGVTQSPTHLIKTRGQQVTLRCSSQSGHNTVSWYQQALGQGPQFIFQYYREEENGRGNFPPRFSGLQFPNYSSELNVNALELDDSALYLCASRSGGNYGYTFGSGTRLTVV.

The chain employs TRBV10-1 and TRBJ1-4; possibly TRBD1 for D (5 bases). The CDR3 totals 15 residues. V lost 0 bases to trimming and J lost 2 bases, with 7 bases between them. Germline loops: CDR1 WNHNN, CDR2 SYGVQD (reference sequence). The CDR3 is CASSESTVTNEKLFF. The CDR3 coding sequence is TGCGCCAGCAGTGAGTCGACAGTTACTAATGAAAAACTGTTTTTT.

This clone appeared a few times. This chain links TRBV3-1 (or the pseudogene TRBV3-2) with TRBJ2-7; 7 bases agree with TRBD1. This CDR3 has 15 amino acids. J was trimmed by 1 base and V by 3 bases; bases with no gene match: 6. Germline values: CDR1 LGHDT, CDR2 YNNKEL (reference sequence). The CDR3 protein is CASSHWAGGSYEQYF. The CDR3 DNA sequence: TGTGCCAGCAGCCATTGGGCAGGGGGATCCTACGAGCAGTACTTC.

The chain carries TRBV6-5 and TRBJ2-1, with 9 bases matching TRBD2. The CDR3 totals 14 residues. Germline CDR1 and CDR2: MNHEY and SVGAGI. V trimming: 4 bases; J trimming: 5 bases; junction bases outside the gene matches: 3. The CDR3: CASSSPSGDNEQFF. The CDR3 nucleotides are TGTGCCAGCAGTTCTCCTAGCGGGGACAATGAGCAGTTCTTC.